This T cell receptor (delta chain) was sequenced for a study of γδ T cells in repeated Plasmodium falciparum infection. Looking at the study overall: Malaria-naive adults were infected with P. falciparum NF54 four times over around 600 days. Samples were taken at baseline, before some infections, and 21 days after each. General study points: One small rural Malian village, predominantly a single ethnic group, supplied the cohort. Waves of new clonotype selection appeared after repeated controlled infections in Vdelta2-negative, largely Vdelta1+, gammadelta T cells.

CDR1 and CDR2 (germline): GEAIGNYY, EKD. The V end was cut by 3 bases, the J end by 4 bases, with 32 bases between. The CDR3 contains 20 residues. This clone was seen a handful of times. Antigen unknown. The mismatch at residue 15 between this DNA's translation and the TCRdb protein of a much larger clone likely reflects a read error; the protein shown is translated from the DNA. TCRdb redid the clone calls on the multiplex PCR reads with CATT. The sample includes 75,000 to 95,000 delta-chain clones, 0.8% to 1% of them seen just once. Vgamma9/Vdelta2+ and Vdelta2-negative gammadelta T cells were flow-sorted from PBMC for bulk sequencing.

The sequence was collected from a pool of human donors (malaria-infected and uninfected, not separated). Specimen: gamma-delta T cells from blood. V usage is TRDV2 and J usage is TRDJ1; perhaps D is TRDD2 or TRDD3 (8 bases each). The J gene, absent from TCRdb, was called here by matching the DNA to germline. CDR3 amino acids: CACDLPTYRLGGKYIDKLIF. The CDR3 DNA sequence: TGTGCCTGTGACCTTCCTACGTATCGACTGGGGGGAAAGTACATCGATAAACTCATCTTT.